This is a list of T cell receptor beta chains from one sample in a study of response to subunit inactivated influenza vaccine. One entry per CDR3 protein, called by TCRdb with MiXCR from the RT-PCR reads. In the table there are around 580,000 distinct CDR3 sequences, approximately 14% of which are singletons. Sequencing was performed on PBMCs from blood, taken 11 to 12 days after vaccination. The receptor source for this set is a man aged 45-60 years who received an inactivated influenza vaccine. Both conserved end residues are trimmed from each CDR3.

v_gene: TRBV15
j_gene: TRBJ2-1
CDR3aa: ATSRNRDRAHEQF

v_gene: TRBV5-1
j_gene: TRBJ1-1
CDR3aa: ASSSQGEPNTEAF

v_gene: TRBV5-1
j_gene: TRBJ2-5
CDR3aa: ASSLGRGLQETQY

v_gene: TRBV12-3/TRBV12-4
j_gene: TRBJ2-2
CDR3aa: ASSKPTPQSNTGELF

v_gene: TRBV7-2
j_gene: TRBJ2-1
CDR3aa: ASSLGGTRRYEQF

v_gene: TRBV19
j_gene: TRBJ2-7
CDR3aa: ASSITVDISYEQY

v_gene: TRBV11-2
j_gene: TRBJ1-6
CDR3aa: ASSLDRGYSPLH

v_gene: TRBV28
j_gene: TRBJ2-3
CDR3aa: ASSNPSGADTQY

v_gene: TRBV4-2
j_gene: TRBJ2-7
CDR3aa: ASSQDNTGPELYYEQY

v_gene: TRBV20-1
j_gene: TRBJ2-5
CDR3aa: SAPGGVETQY

v_gene: TRBV7-3
j_gene: TRBJ2-2
CDR3aa: ASSLEAGLAGELF

v_gene: TRBV30
j_gene: TRBJ2-1
CDR3aa: AWSVHGGRGNEQF

v_gene: TRBV24-1
j_gene: TRBJ2-2
CDR3aa: ATSDPTGAGSTGELF

v_gene: TRBV24-1
j_gene: TRBJ1-2
CDR3aa: ATSAPGQGSYT